This is a list of T cell receptor beta chains from one sample in a study of human T cells and chemical hapten exposure. One entry per CDR3 protein results from TCRdb running MiXCR on the RACE reads. The sample has about 39,000 distinct CDR3 sequences, roughly an eighth seen once; the top ten hold roughly 2%. This sample comprised whole blood, obtained in connection with sensitization to the hapten diphenylcyclopropenone (DPC). These receptor sequences come from a woman between 40 and 50 years old with alopecia areata. Some clones in this sample may be carry-over from other donors' samples. The CDR3 runs from the conserved cysteine through the conserved F or W. The order of the fields is clone size, J gene, V gene, D gene, CDR3 protein, CDR3 DNA. D genes are given only for firm matches. The size field is filled for only some rows; it gives once, few, many or a size class.

>few|TRBJ2-1|TRBV5-1|TRBD2
CASSLGPLAGDNEQFF
TGCGCCAGCAGCTTGGGTCCCCTAGCGGGGGACAATGAGCAGTTCTTC
>few|TRBJ1-5|TRBV3-1|NA
CASSQDSGLSNQPQHF
TGTGCCAGCAGCCAGGATAGTGGTCTCAGCAATCAGCCCCAGCATTTT
>NA|TRBJ2-3|TRBV27|NA
CASSLSRRGDTQYF
TGTGCCAGCAGTTTATCTAGGAGGGGAGATACGCAGTATTTT
>many|TRBJ2-3|TRBV10-3|NA
CAIGQGDTQYF
TGTGCCATCGGCCAGGGGGATACGCAGTATTTT
>many|TRBJ2-3|TRBV20-1|TRBD2
CSAQREASSGYF
TGCAGTGCCCAGCGGGAGGCCTCCTCGGGGTATTTT
>NA|TRBJ2-1|TRBV28|TRBD1
CASSPWDRGPAKQFF
TGTGCCAGCAGTCCCTGGGACAGGGGGCCCGCAAAGCAGTTCTTC
>many|TRBJ2-3|TRBV11-2|NA
CASSLVLRGSSTDTQYF
TGTGCCAGCAGCTTAGTACTTCGGGGGTCTAGCACAGATACGCAGTATTTT
>many|TRBJ2-7|TRBV7-2|NA
CASSLVAAAQGYEQYF
TGTGCCAGCAGCTTGGTCGCAGCGGCCCAGGGGTACGAGCAGTACTTC
>few|TRBJ2-7|TRBV7-2|TRBD2
CASSSMRTSGSEQYF
TGTGCCAGCAGCTCTATGCGGACTAGCGGTAGCGAGCAGTACTTC
>few|TRBJ1-2|TRBV28|NA
CASSSSIAGYTF
TGTGCCAGCAGTTCATCCATAGCCGGCTACACCTTC
>NA|TRBJ2-5|TRBV28|TRBD2
CGLAGRGETQYF
TGTGGTTTAGCGGGGAGGGGAGAGACCCAGTACTTC
>many|TRBJ1-2|TRBV29-1|TRBD1
CSVTGVLSYGYTF
TGCAGCGTTACAGGGGTTCTCTCCTATGGCTACACCTTC
>many|TRBJ1-2|TRBV29-1|TRBD1
CSVDITGAINYGYTF
TGCAGCGTTGATATAACAGGGGCCATTAACTATGGCTACACCTTC
>NA|TRBJ2-1|TRBV9|NA
CASSVEEPSRFSYNEQFF
TGTGCCAGCAGCGTAGAAGAGCCCAGCCGCTTCTCCTACAATGAGCAGTTCTTC
>NA|TRBJ2-1|TRBV7-2|NA
CASSLGGSYNEQFF
TGTGCCAGCAGCTTAGGAGGCTCCTACAATGAGCAGTTCTTC
>many|TRBJ2-5|TRBV2|NA
CASSEQGAGETQYF
TGTGCCAGCAGTGAGCAAGGAGCTGGCGAGACCCAGTACTTC
>many|TRBJ2-3|TRBV20-1|TRBD2
CSARPAAGSTDTQYF
TGCAGTGCGAGACCCGCAGCGGGGAGCACAGATACGCAGTATTTT
>many|TRBJ2-7|TRBV9|TRBD1
CASSVAPTGTYEQYF
TGTGCCAGCAGCGTAGCCCCGACAGGGACCTACGAGCAGTACTTC
>NA|TRBJ2-7|TRBV4-3|NA
CASSQEAGYEQYF
TGCGCCAGCAGCCAAGAGGCAGGATACGAGCAGTACTTC
>few|TRBJ2-3|TRBV11-3|NA
CASSSPSGVITQYF
TGTGCCAGCAGCTCTCCCTCAGGGGTGATAACGCAGTATTTT
>few|TRBJ2-7|TRBV29-1|NA
CSVARGAYEQYF
TGCAGCGTTGCCAGGGGAGCCTACGAGCAGTACTTC
>many|TRBJ2-1|TRBV5-1|TRBD1
CASSGTDSYNEQFF
TGCGCCAGCTCCGGGACAGACTCCTACAATGAGCAGTTCTTC
>few|TRBJ1-5|TRBV4-3|TRBD1
CASSQTPGTGGQPQHF
TGCGCCAGCAGCCAGACACCCGGGACAGGGGGTCAGCCCCAGCATTTT
>many|TRBJ2-3|TRBV12-3/TRBV12-4|NA
CASSLGGADTQYF
TGTGCCAGCAGTTTAGGGGGAGCAGATACGCAGTATTTT
>NA|TRBJ2-2|TRBV5-1|TRBD2
CASNRNSGTPGELFF
TGCGCCAGCAATCGGAATAGCGGGACCCCCGGGGAGCTGTTTTTT
>NA|TRBJ2-5|TRBV15|TRBD2
CATSPRTSGRPRSETQYF
TGTGCCACCAGCCCCCGGACTAGCGGGAGACCCAGGAGCGAGACCCAGTACTTC
>NA|TRBJ2-2|TRBV6-6|NA
CASSIRPGELFF
TGTGCCAGCAGTATCCGACCCGGGGAGCTGTTTTTT
>few|TRBJ2-2|TRBV3-1|NA
CASSRARLATGELFF
TGTGCCAGCAGCCGGGCCAGGTTGGCTACCGGGGAGCTGTTTTTT
>few|TRBJ2-7|TRBV29-1|NA
CSARDLYEQYF
TGCAGCGCCAGAGACCTATACGAGCAGTACTTC
>NA|TRBJ1-3|TRBV20-1|TRBD1
CSASDSGGITIYF
TGCAGTGCGTCAGACTCAGGGGGAATCACCATATATTTT
>many|TRBJ2-1|TRBV7-8|NA
CASSLASYNEQFF
TGTGCCAGCAGCTTAGCTTCCTACAATGAGCAGTTCTTC
>NA|TRBJ2-1|TRBV9|NA
CASSVEGRNNEQFF
TGTGCCAGCAGCGTAGAAGGCAGGAACAATGAGCAGTTCTTC
>many|TRBJ2-7|TRBV2|NA
CASNRDTEQYF
TGTGCCAGTAACCGGGACACCGAGCAGTACTTC
>many|TRBJ2-1|TRBV20-1|NA
CSARDSGQQFF
TGCAGTGCTAGAGATTCCGGGCAGCAGTTCTTC
>NA|TRBJ1-5|TRBV28|NA
CASSFRTVNQPQHF
TGTGCCAGCAGTTTCAGGACGGTCAATCAGCCCCAGCATTTT
>medium-sized|TRBJ2-3|TRBV9|NA
CASSVATDTQYF
TGTGCCAGCAGCGTAGCGACAGATACGCAGTATTTT
>NA|TRBJ2-3|TRBV2|NA
CASSPRRAPPMDTQYF
TGTGCCAGCAGCCCCCGAAGGGCACCCCCTATGGATACGCAGTATTTT
>NA|TRBJ2-7|TRBV5-1|TRBD1
CASSLRTGTPTTQYF
TGCGCCAGCAGCCTGCGGACAGGGACACCTACGACGCAGTACTTC
>NA|TRBJ1-3|TRBV28|NA
CASNQGSGNTIYF
TGTGCCAGCAATCAGGGATCTGGAAACACCATATATTTT
>NA|TRBJ2-7|TRBV2|NA
CASSGLLGSHEQYF
TGTGCCAGCAGTGGCCTTTTAGGGTCCCACGAGCAGTACTTC
>NA|TRBJ2-7|TRBV28|NA
CASSFQSYEQYF
TGTGCCAGCAGTTTTCAGTCCTACGAGCAGTACTTC
>NA|TRBJ1-5|TRBV18|NA
CASGINREYGPQHF
TGTGCCAGCGGTATTAACAGGGAATACGGGCCCCAGCATTTT
>few|TRBJ2-7|TRBV28|TRBD2
CASIGGSRSSYEQYF
TGTGCCAGCATCGGCGGGAGCCGCAGCTCCTACGAGCAGTACTTC
>NA|TRBJ2-3|TRBV7-2|TRBD2
CASSHSAGGRAGWTDTQYF
TGTGCCAGCAGCCATTCGGCTGGCGGGAGGGCCGGTTGGACAGATACGCAGTATTTT
>NA|TRBJ1-5|TRBV15|NA
CATSSRGSNQPQHF
TGTGCCACCAGCAGCCGAGGTAGCAATCAGCCCCAGCATTTT
>many|TRBJ2-1|TRBV24-1|NA
CATSDYRDYNEQFF
TGTGCCACCAGTGATTATAGAGACTACAATGAGCAGTTCTTC
>many|TRBJ1-2|TRBV7-8|NA
CASSPGAGTGYTF
TGTGCCAGCAGCCCAGGGGCAGGGACCGGCTACACCTTC
>many|TRBJ1-5|TRBV18|NA
CASSPGRQWPQHF
TGTGCCAGCTCGCCCGGGCGCCAATGGCCCCAGCATTTT
>NA|TRBJ2-4|TRBV10-3|NA
CAPRDCLAKNIQYF
TGTGCCCCCCGGGACTGCCTAGCCAAAAACATTCAGTACTTC
>many|TRBJ2-3|TRBV10-3|TRBD2
CATGLAGEDTQYF
TGTGCCACGGGACTAGCGGGGGAAGATACGCAGTATTTT
>many|TRBJ2-2|TRBV5-4|NA
CASSPRRGGELFF
TGTGCCAGCAGCCCACGGCGTGGCGGGGAGCTGTTTTTT
>many|TRBJ2-7|TRBV3-1|NA
CASSSPAGLEQYF
TGTGCCAGCAGCTCCCCGGCCGGACTAGAGCAGTACTTC
>many|TRBJ2-3|TRBV20-1|TRBD2
CSALRSSGIADTQYF
TGCAGTGCTCTCCGATCTAGCGGGATTGCAGATACGCAGTATTTT
>few|TRBJ2-1|TRBV27|TRBD2
CASSFSGGSYNEQFF
TGTGCCAGCAGTTTTAGCGGGGGCTCCTACAATGAGCAGTTCTTC